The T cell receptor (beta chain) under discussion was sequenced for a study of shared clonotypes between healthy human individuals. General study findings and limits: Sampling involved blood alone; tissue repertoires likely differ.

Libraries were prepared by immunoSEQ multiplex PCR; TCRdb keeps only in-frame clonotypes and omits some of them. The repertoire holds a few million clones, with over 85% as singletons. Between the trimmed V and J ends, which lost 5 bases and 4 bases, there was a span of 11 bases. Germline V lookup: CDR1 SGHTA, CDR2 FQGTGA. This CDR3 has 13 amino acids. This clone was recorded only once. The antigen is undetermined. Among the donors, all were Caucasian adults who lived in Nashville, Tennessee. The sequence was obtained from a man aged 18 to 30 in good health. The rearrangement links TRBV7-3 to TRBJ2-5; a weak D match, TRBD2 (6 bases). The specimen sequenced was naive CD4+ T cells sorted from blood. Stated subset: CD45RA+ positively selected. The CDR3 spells CASSPRGGETQYF. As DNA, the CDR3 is TGTGCCAGCAGCCCGAGGGGAGGAGAGACCCAGTACTTC.